The 6 T cell receptor beta chains below come from one sample, sequenced in a study of a mutant IDH1 vaccine in newly diagnosed glioma. This sample's time point: baseline, week 1 (first vaccination visit). This sample's treatment: pre-vaccination baseline after standard-of-care therapy. Here immunoSEQ multiplex PCR was the method, and the copy in TCRdb shows in-frame clones only, minus some. The sample holds 50,000 or so clones, 86% seen once. The sample here was PBMCs, taken from a glioma patient treated with radiotherapy, temozolomide or both. The receptors were sampled from a man aged 35 to 55 with glioma.

The chain has TRBV4-3 and TRBJ2-2; D not resolved. The germline gives CDR1 LGHNA, CDR2 YSLEER. The ends were cut back, 0 bases at V and 1 base at J, with 15 bases in the middle. The CDR3 is made up of 18 amino acids. The DNA of the CDR3 is TGCGCCAGCAGCCAAGATACCGACGCCTGGAAGAACACCGGGGAGCTGTTTTTT. Its protein is CASSQDTDAWKNTGELFF.

The chain combines TRBV5-1 with TRBJ1-6, with 7 bases that match TRBD1. Unmatched junction bases numbered 6, after V lost 5 bases and J lost 10 bases. Germline CDR1 SGHRS, CDR2 YFSETQ. There are 13 residues in the CDR3. CDR3 sequence reads: CASSGDSGSPLHF. Here the CDR3 DNA reads TGCGCCAGCAGTGGGGACAGCGGATCACCCCTCCACTTT. The variable domain in full, with the rest retrieved from reference TRBV5-1 and TRBJ1-6, is KAGVTQTPRYLIKTRGQQVTLSCSPISGHRSVSWYQQTPGQGLQFLFEYFSETQRNKGNFPGRFSGRQFSNSRSEMNVSTLELGDSALYLCASSGDSGSPLHFGNGTRLTVT.

The CDR3 coding sequence is TGTGCCAGCACCCAGGGGGGGACGGGCCGGAAAGGCTACACCTTC. Translating gives CASTQGGTGRKGYTF. The chain links TRBV6-5 to TRBJ1-2; 7 bases match TRBD1. CDR3 length equals 15 residues. Germline CDR1 MNHEY, CDR2 SVGAGI. The V gene end was trimmed by 7 bases and the J gene end by 8 bases; junction bases not matched to a gene: 16.

The V and J genes are TRBV28 and TRBJ1-5, with TRBD1 matching 8 bases. There are 16 residues in the CDR3. Germline V gives CDR1 MDHEN, CDR2 SYDVKM. The V and J ends lost 3 bases and 7 bases, in that order; junction bases with no gene match: 11. The CDR3 sequence is CASSFSTGGKGQPQHF. The CDR3 bases are TGTGCCAGCAGTTTTAGCACAGGGGGGAAGGGGCAGCCCCAGCATTTT.

J is TRBJ2-1 and V is TRBV18; the D gene is possibly TRBD1 (6 bases). V lost 3 bases and J lost 4, with 7 bases in between. Looked up from germline, CDR1 is KGHSH and CDR2 is LQKENI. This CDR3 has 13 amino acids. The CDR3 nucleotides read TGTGCCAGCTCACCTGACAGGTACAATGAGCAGTTCTTC. It translates to CASSPDRYNEQFF.

The genes are TRBV7-8 and TRBJ2-3; 7 nucleotides agree with TRBD2. The length of the CDR3 is 16 residues. Per germline, CDR1 SGHVS and CDR2 FQNEAQ. V gave up 1 base and J gave up 3 bases; unmatched junction bases: 7. CDR3 in amino acids: CASSLDTGGVTDTQYF. For the CDR3, the DNA is TGTGCCAGCAGCTTAGATACGGGGGGAGTGACAGATACGCAGTATTTT.